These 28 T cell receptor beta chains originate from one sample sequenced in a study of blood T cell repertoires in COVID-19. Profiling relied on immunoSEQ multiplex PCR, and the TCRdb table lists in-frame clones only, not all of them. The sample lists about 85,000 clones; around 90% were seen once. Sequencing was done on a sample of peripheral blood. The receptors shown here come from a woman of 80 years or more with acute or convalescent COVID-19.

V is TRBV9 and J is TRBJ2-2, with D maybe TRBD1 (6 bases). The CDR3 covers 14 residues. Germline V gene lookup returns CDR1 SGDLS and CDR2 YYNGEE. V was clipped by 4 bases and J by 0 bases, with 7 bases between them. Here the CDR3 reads CASSRQANTGELFF. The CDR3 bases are TGTGCCAGCAGCCGACAGGCGAACACCGGGGAGCTGTTTTTT. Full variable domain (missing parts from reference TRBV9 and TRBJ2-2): DSGVTQTPKHLITATGQRVTLRCSPRSGDLSVYWYQQSLDQGLQFLIQYYNGEERAKGNILERFSAQQFPDLHSELNLSSLELGDSALYFCASSRQANTGELFFGEGSRLTVL.

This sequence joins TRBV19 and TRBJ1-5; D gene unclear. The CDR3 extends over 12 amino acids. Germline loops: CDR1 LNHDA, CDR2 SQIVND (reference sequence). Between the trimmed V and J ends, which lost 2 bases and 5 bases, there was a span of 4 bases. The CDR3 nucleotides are TGTGCCAGTAGTATATTAGATCAGCCCCAGCATTTT. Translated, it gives CASSILDQPQHF.

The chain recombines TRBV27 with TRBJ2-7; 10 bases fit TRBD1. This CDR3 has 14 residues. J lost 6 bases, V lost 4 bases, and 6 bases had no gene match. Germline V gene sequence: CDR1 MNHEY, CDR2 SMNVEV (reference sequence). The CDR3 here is CASSWGQGIGEQYF. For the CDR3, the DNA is TGTGCCAGCAGTTGGGGACAGGGGATAGGCGAGCAGTACTTC.

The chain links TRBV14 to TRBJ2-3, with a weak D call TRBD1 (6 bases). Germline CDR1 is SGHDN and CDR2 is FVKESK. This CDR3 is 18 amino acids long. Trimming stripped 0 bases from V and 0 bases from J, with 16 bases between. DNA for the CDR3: TGTGCCAGCAGCCAAGATCGGCCAGGGGCATTTAGCACAGATACGCAGTATTTT. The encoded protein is CASSQDRPGAFSTDTQYF. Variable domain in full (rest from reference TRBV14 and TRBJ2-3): EAGVTQFPSHSVIEKGQTVTLRCDPISGHDNLYWYRRVMGKEIKFLLHFVKESKQDESGMPNNRFLAERTGGTYSTLKVQPAELEDSGVYFCASSQDRPGAFSTDTQYFGPGTRLTVL.

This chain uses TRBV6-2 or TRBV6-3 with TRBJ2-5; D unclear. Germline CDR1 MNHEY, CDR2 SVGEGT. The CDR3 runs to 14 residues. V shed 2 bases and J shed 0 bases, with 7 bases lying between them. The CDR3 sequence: CASSYPPYQETQYF. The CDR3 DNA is TGTGCCAGCAGTTACCCCCCGTACCAAGAGACCCAGTACTTC.

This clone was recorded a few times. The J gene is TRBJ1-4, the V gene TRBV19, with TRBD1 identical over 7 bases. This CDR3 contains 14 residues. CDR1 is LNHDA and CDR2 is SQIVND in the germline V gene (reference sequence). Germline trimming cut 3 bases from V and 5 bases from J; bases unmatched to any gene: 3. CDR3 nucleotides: TGTGCCAGTAGTATCAGACAGGGAAATGAAAAACTGTTTTTT. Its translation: CASSIRQGNEKLFF. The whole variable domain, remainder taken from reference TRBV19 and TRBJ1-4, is DGGITQSPKYLFRKEGQNVTLSCEQNLNHDAMYWYRQDPGQGLRLIYYSQIVNDFQKGDIAEGYSVSREKKESFPLTVTSAQKNPTAFYLCASSIRQGNEKLFFGSGTQLSVL.

The CDR3 spells CASSLLGAGSNEKLFF. In DNA form, the CDR3 reads TGTGCCAGCAGTTTATTAGGGGCTGGGTCTAATGAAAAACTGTTTTTT. This rearrangement joins TRBV27 to TRBJ1-4; maybe TRBD1 (5 bases). Germline CDR1 MNHEY, CDR2 SMNVEV (reference sequence). V was cut by 1 base and J by 3 bases, with 12 bases left in between. The CDR3 length is 16 residues.

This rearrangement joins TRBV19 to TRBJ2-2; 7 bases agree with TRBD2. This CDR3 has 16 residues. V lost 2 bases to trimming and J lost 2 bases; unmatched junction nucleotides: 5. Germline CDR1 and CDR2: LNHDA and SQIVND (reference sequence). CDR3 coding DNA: TGTGCCAGTAGTATAATAGGAGCGGGAAACACCGGGGAGCTGTTTTTT. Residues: CASSIIGAGNTGELFF.

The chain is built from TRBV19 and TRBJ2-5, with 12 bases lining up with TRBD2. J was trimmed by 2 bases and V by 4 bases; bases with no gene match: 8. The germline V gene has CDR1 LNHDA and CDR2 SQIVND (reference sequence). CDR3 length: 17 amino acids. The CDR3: CASSTPLTSGGQETQYF. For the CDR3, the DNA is TGTGCCAGTAGTACGCCCCTGACTAGCGGGGGACAAGAGACCCAGTACTTC.

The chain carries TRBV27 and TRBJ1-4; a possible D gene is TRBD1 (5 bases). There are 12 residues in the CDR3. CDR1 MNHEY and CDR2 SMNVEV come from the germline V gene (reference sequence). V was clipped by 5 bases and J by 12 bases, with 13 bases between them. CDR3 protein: CASSTPPGELFF. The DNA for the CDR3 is TGTGCCAGCAGTACCCCCCCGGGGGAACTGTTTTTT.

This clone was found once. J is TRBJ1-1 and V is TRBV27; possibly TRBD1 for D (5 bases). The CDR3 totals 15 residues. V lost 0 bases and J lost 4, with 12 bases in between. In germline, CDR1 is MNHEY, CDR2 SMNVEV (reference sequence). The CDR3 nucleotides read TGTGCCAGCAGTTTATCCGCAGGGAGGAGCACTGAAGCTTTCTTT. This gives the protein CASSLSAGRSTEAFF.

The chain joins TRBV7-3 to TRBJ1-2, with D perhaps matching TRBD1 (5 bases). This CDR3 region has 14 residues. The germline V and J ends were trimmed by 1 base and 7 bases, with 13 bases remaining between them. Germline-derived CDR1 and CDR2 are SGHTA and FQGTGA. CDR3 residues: CASSLIAGHSGYTF. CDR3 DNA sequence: TGTGCCAGCAGCTTAATAGCTGGACACAGTGGCTACACCTTC.

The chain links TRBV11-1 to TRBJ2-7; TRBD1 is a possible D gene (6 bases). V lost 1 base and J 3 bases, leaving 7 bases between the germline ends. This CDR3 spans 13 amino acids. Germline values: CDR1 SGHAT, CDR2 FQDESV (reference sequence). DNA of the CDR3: TGTGCCAGCAGCTTAGACAGGGTCTACGAGCAGTACTTC. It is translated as CASSLDRVYEQYF.

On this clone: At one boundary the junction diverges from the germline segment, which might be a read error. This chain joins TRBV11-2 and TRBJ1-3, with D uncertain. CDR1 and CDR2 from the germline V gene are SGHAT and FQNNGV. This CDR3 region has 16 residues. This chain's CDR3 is CASSLDRHPSGNTIYF. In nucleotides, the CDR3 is TGTGCCAGCAGTTTAGACCGACATCCCTCTGGAAACACCATATATTTT.

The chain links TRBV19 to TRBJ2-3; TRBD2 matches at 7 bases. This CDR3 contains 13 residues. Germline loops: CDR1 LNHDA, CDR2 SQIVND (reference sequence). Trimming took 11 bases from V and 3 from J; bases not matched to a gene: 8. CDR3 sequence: CACAGAGTDTQYF. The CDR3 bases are TGTGCCTGCGCCGGAGCGGGGACAGATACGCAGTATTTT. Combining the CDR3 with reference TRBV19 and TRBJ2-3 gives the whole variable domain DGGITQSPKYLFRKEGQNVTLSCEQNLNHDAMYWYRQDPGQGLRLIYYSQIVNDFQKGDIAEGYSVSREKKESFPLTVTSAQKNPTAFYLCACAGAGTDTQYFGPGTRLTVL.

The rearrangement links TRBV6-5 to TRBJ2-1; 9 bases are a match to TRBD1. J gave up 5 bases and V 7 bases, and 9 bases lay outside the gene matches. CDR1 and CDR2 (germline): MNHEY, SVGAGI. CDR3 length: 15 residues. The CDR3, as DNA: TGTGCCAGCACCGAGGCGGGACAGGGCCACAATGAGCAGTTCTTC. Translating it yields CASTEAGQGHNEQFF.

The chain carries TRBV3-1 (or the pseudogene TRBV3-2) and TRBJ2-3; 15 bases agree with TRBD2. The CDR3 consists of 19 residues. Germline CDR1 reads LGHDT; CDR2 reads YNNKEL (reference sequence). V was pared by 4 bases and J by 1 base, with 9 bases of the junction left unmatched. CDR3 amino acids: CASSPGLAGGTTRTDTQYF. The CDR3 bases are TGTGCCAGCAGCCCGGGACTAGCGGGAGGTACCACCCGCACAGATACGCAGTATTTT.

This CDR3 reads CATTGTGREKLFF. CDR3 nucleotides: TGTGCCACCACTGGGACAGGACGAGAAAAACTGTTTTTT. The genes are TRBV24-1 and TRBJ1-4; TRBD1 agrees at 8 bases. V dropped 8 bases and J dropped 8; count of bases not matched to a gene: 6. This CDR3 is built from 13 residues. Germline V gene sequence: CDR1 KGHDR, CDR2 SFDVKD.

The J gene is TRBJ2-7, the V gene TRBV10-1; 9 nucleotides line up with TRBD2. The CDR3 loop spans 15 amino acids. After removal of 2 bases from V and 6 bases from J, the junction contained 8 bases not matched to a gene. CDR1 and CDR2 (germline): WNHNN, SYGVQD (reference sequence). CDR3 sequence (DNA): TGCGCCAGCAGTGAGGGATTCGGCGGGAGGGGCGAGCAGTACTTC. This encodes CASSEGFGGRGEQYF.

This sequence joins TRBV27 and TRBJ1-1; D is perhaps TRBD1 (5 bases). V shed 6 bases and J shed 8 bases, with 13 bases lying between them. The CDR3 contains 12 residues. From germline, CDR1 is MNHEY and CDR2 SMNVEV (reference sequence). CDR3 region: CASRKAEGEAFF. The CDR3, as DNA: TGTGCCAGCAGAAAGGCGGAGGGGGAAGCTTTCTTT.

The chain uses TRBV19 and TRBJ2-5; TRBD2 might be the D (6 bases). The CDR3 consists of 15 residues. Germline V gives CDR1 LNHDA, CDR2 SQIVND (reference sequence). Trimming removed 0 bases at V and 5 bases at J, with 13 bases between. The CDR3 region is CASSIERGGDETQYF. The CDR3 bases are TGTGCCAGTAGTATAGAGCGGGGCGGGGATGAGACCCAGTACTTC.

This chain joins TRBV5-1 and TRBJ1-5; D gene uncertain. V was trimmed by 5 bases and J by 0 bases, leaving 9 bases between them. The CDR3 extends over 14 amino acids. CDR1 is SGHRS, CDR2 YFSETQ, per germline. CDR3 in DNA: TGCGCCAGCAGTACCGGGGATAGCAATCAGCCCCAGCATTTT. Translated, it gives CASSTGDSNQPQHF.

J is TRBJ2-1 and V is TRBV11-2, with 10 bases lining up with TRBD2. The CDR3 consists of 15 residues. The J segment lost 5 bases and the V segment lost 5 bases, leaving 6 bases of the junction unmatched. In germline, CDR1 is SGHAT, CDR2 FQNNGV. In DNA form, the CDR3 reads TGTGCCAGCAGCCCCGAGCGGGGGGGTAACAATGAGCAGTTCTTC. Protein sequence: CASSPERGGNNEQFF.

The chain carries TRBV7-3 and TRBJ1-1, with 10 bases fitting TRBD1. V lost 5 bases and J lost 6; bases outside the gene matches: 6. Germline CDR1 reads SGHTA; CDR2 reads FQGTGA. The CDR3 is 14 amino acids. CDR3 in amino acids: CASSQTGGSAEAFF. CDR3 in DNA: TGTGCCAGCAGCCAGACAGGGGGCAGCGCTGAAGCTTTCTTT. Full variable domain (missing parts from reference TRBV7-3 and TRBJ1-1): GAGVSQTPSNKVTEKGKYVELRCDPISGHTALYWYRQSLGQGPEFLIYFQGTGAADDSGLPNDRFFAVRPEGSVSTLKIQRTERGDSAVYLCASSQTGGSAEAFFGQGTRLTVV.

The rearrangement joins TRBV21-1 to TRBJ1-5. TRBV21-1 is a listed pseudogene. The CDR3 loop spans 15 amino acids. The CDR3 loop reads CASSKVGGLGQPQHF. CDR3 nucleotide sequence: TGTGCCAGCAGCAAAGTGGGGGGGCTCGGTCAGCCCCAGCATTTT.

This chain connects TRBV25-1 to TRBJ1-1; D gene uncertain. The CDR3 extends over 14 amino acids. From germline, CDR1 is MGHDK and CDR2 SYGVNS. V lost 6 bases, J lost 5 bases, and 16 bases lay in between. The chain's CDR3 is CASSVTGHLTEAFF. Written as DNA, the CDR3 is TGTGCCAGCAGCGTCACGGGTCACTTGACTGAAGCTTTCTTT.

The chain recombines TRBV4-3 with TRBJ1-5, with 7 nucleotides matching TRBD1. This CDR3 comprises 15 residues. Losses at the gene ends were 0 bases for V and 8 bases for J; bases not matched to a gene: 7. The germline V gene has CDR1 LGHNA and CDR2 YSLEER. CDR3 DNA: TGCGCCAGCAGCCAAGAGACAGGGAATGGTGAGCCCCAGCATTTT. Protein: CASSQETGNGEPQHF.

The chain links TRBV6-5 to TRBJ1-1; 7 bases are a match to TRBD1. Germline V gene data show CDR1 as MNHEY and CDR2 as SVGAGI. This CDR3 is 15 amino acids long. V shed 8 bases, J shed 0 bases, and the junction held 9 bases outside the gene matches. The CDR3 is CASQGDRPLNTEAFF. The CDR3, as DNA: TGTGCCAGCCAAGGGGACAGACCCTTGAACACTGAAGCTTTCTTT.